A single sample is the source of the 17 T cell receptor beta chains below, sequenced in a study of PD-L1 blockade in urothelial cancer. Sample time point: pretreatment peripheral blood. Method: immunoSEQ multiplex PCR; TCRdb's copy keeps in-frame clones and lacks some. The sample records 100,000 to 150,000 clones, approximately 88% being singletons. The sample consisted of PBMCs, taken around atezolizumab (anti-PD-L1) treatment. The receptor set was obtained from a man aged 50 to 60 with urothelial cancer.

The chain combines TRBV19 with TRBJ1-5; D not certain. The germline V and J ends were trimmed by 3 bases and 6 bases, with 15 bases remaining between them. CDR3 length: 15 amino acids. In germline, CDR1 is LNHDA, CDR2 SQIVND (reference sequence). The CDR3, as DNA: TGTGCCAGTAGTATCCCCGGAGGGTGGGGTCAGCCCCAGCATTTT. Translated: CASSIPGGWGQPQHF.

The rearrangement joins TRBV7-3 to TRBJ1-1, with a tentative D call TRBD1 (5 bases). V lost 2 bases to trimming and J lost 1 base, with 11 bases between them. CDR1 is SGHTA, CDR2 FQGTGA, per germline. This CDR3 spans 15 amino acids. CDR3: CASSLAGRENTEAFF. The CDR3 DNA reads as TGTGCCAGCAGCTTAGCGGGGCGGGAGAACACTGAAGCTTTCTTT.

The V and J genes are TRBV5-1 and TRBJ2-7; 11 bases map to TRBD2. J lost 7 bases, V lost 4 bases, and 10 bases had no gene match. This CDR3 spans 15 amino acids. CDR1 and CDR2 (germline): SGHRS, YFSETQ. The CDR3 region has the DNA TGCGCCAGCAGCGCCGGGACTAGCGGATCCTTGGAGCAGTACTTC. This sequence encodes CASSAGTSGSLEQYF.

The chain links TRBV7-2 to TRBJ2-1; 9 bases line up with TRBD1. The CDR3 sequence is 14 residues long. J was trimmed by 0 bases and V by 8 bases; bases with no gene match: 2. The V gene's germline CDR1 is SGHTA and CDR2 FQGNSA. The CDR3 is CASEGQGSYNEQFF. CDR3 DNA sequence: TGTGCCAGCGAGGGACAGGGCTCCTACAATGAGCAGTTCTTC.

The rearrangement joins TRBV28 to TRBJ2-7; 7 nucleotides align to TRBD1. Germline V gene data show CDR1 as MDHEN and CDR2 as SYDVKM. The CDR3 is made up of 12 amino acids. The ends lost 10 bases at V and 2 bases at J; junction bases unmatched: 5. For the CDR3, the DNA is TGTGCCACCGGGACAGCCCCCTACGAGCAGTACTTC. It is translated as CATGTAPYEQYF.

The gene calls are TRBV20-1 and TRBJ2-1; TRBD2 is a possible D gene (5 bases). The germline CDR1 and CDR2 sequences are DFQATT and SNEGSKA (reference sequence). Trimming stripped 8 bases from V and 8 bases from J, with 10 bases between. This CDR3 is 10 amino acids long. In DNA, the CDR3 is TGCAGTACGGGATGGGATGAGCAGTTCTTC. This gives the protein CSTGWDEQFF.

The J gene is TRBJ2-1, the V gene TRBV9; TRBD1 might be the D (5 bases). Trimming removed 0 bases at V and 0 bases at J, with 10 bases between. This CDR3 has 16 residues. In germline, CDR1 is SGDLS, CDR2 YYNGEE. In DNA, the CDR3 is TGTGCCAGCAGCGTAGGGGGCTCCCCCTCCTACAATGAGCAGTTCTTC. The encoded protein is CASSVGGSPSYNEQFF.

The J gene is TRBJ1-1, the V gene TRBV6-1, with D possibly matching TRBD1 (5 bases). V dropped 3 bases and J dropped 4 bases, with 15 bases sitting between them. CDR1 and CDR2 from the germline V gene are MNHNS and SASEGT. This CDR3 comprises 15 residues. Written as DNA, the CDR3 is TGTGCCAGCAGTGACTTAACGGGGGGGACCACTGAAGCTTTCTTT. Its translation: CASSDLTGGTTEAFF.

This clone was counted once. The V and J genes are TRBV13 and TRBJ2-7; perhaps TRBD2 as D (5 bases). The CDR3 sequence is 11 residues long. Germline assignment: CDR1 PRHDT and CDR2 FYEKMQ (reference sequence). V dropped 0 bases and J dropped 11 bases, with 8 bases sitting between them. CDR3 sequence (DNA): TGTGCCAGCAGCTTAGGGGACTCAAAGTACTTC. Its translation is CASSLGDSKYF.

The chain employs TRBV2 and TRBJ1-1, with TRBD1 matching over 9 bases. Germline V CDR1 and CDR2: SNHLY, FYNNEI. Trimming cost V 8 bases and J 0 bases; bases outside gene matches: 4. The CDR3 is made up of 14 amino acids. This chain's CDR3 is CASLGQGMNTEAFF. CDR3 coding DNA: TGTGCCAGCTTAGGACAGGGGATGAACACTGAAGCTTTCTTT.

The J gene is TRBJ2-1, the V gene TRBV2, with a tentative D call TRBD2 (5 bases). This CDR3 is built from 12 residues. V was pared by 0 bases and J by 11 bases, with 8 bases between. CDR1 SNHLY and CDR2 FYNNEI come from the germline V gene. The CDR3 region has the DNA TGTGCCAGCAGTGAAGCCAGACTAAAGCAGTTCTTC. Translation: CASSEARLKQFF.

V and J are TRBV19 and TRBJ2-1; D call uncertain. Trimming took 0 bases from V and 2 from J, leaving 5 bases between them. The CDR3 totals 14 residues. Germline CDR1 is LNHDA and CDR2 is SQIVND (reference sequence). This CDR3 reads CASSIEITYNEQFF. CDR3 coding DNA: TGTGCCAGTAGTATAGAAATTACCTACAATGAGCAGTTCTTC.

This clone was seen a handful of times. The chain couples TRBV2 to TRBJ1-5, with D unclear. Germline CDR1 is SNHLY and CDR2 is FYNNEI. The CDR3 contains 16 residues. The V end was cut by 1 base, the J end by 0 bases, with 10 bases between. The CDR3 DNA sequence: TGTGCCAGCAGTGAAGACGGGATAAATAGCAATCAGCCCCAGCATTTT. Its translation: CASSEDGINSNQPQHF.

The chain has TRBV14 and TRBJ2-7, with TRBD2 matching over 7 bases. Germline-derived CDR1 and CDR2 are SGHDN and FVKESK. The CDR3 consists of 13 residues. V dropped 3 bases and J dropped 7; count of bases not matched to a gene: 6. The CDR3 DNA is TGTGCCAGCAGCCAGGCCACGGGGGGAGAGCAGTACTTC. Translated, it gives CASSQATGGEQYF.

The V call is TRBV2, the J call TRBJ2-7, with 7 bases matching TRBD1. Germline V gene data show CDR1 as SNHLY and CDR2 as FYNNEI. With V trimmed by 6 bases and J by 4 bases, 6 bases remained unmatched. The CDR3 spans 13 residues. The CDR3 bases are TGTGCCAGCAGACAGGGACAGCAATACGAGCAGTACTTC. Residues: CASRQGQQYEQYF.

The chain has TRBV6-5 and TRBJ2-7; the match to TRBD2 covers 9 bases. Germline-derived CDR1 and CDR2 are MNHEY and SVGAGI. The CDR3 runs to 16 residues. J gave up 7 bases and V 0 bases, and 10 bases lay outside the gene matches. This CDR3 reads CASSYSILAGTGEQYF. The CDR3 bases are TGTGCCAGCAGTTACTCTATTCTAGCGGGAACGGGAGAGCAGTACTTC.

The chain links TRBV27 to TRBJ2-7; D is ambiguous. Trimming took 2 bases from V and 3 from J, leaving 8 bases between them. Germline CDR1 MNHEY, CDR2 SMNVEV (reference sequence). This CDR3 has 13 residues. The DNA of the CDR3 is TGTGCCAGCAGTTTAGTCCCCAACTACGAGCAGTACTTC. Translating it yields CASSLVPNYEQYF.